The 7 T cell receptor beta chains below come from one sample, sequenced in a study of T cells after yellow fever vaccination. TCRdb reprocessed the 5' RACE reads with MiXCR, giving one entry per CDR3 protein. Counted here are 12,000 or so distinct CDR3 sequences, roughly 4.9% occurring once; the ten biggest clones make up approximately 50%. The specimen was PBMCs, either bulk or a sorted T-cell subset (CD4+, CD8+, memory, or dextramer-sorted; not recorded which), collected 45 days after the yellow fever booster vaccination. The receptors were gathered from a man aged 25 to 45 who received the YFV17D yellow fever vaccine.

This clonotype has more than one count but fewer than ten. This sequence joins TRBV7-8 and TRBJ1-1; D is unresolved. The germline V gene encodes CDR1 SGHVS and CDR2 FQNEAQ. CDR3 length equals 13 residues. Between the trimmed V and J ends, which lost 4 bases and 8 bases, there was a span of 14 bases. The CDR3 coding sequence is TGTGCCAGCAGCTCCGTTGAAGGACTGGAAGCTTTCTTT. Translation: CASSSVEGLEAFF.

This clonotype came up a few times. CDR3 bases: TGTGCCAGCAGTTTAGGGAACATGAACACTGAAGCTTTCTTT. It is translated as CASSLGNMNTEAFF. This chain connects TRBV5-4 to TRBJ1-1; the D is unclear. The CDR3 is 14 amino acids. From germline, CDR1 is SGHNT and CDR2 YYREEE (reference sequence). V shed 5 bases and J shed 0 bases, with 11 bases lying between them.

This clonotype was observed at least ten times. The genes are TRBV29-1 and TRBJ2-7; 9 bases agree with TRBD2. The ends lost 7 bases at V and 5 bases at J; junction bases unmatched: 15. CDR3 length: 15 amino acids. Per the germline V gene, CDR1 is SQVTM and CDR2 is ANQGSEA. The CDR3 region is CSASSPGLASNEQYF. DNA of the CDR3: TGCAGCGCTTCTTCCCCAGGACTAGCGAGCAACGAGCAGTACTTC.

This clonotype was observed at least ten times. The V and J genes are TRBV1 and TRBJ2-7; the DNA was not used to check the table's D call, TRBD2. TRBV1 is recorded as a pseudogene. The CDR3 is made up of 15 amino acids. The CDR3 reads CTARRASGSFYEQYF. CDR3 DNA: TGCACCGCCCGACGTGCTAGCGGGAGTTTTTACGAGCAGTACTTC.

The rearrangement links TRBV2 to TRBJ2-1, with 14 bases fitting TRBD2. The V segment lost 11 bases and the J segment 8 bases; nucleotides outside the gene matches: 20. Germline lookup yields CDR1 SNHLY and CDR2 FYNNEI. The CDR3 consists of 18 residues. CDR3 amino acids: CAFSWGTSGRWTRHEQFF. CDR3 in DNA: TGTGCCTTCAGTTGGGGGACTAGCGGGAGATGGACTCGGCATGAGCAGTTCTTC.

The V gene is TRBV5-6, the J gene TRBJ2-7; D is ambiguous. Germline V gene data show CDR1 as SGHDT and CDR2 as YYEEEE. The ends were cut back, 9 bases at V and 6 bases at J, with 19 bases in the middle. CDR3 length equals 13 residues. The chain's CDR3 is CAMSPGPPGEQYF. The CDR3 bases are TGTGCCATGAGCCCTGGGCCACCGGGCGAGCAGTACTTC.

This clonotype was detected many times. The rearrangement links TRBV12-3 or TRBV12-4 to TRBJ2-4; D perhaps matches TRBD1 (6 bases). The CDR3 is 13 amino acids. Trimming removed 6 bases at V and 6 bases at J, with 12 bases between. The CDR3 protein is CASRKDRLNIQYF. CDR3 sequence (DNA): TGTGCCAGCAGAAAGGACAGATTAAACATTCAGTACTTC.